This entry describes one T cell receptor beta chain. As yet, its antigen is unknown. V lost 5 bases to trimming and J lost 8 bases, with 7 bases between them. CDR3 length: 11 residues. TCRdb reanalysed the 5' RACE reads using MiXCR and keeps one entry per CDR3 protein. Among roughly 300,000 distinct CDR3 sequences listed, 6.5% to 10% were seen once. The sample belongs to a study of CD8 T cells in ankylosing spondylitis. Study observations and caveats: For ankylosing spondylitis blood, a TCR beta motif of 7 to 9 highly homologous variants appeared characteristic. Certain motif variants had earlier appeared in reactive arthritis synovial fluid and blood. The authors reported significant enrichment of disease-linked clones in matched ankylosing spondylitis synovial fluid.

The chain couples TRBV12-3 or TRBV12-4 to TRBJ2-1; D possibly corresponds to TRBD2 (5 bases). The specimen was blood, either unsorted or a sorted T cell fraction (not recorded which). The clonotype was recovered from a male donor with ankylosing spondylitis. The CDR3 region has the DNA TGTGCCAGCAGTCCGAGGGATGAGCAGTTCTTC. Translation gives CASSPRDEQFF.